This TCR beta chain is from a study of cytomegalovirus exposure and HLA in healthy donors. With 1 base clipped from V and 9 bases from J, the junction kept 6 bases outside the gene matches. This CDR3 spans 15 amino acids. Germline CDR1 and CDR2: SGHVS and FQNEAQ. A multiplex PCR was run with 60 Vbeta primers and 13 Jbeta primers. Libraries were prepared by immunoSEQ multiplex PCR; TCRdb keeps only in-frame clonotypes and omits some of them. The table lists 30,000 to 45,000 clones, about 53% of them singletons. In this sample, this clone turned up a few times. This receptor was taken from a woman aged 40 to 50 in good health and CMV-seropositive. Sequenced: PBMCs. The V and J genes are TRBV7-8 and TRBJ1-6; TRBD1 aligns across 7 bases. Here the CDR3 DNA reads TGTGCCAGCAGCTTAGGTTCAGGGGGAGGTTCACCCCTCCACTTT. Residues: CASSLGSGGGSPLHF.